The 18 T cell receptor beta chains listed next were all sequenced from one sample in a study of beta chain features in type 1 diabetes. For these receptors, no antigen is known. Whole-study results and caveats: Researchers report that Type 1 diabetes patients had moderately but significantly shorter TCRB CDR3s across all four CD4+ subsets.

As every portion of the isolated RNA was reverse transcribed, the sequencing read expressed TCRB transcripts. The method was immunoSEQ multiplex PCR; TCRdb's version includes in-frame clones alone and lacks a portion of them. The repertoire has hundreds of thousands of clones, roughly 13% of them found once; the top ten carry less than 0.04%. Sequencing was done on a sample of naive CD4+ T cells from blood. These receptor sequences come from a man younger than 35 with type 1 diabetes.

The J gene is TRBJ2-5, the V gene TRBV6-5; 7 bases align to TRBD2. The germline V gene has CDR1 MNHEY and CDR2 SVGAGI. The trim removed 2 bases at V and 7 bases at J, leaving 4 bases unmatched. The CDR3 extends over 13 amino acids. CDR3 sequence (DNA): TGTGCCAGCAGTTACGGGGGGGGAAGGACCCAGTACTTC. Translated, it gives CASSYGGGRTQYF.

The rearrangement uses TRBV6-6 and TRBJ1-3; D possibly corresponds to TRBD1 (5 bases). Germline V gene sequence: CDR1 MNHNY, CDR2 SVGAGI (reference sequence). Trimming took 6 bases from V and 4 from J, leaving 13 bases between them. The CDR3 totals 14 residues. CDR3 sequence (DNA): TGTGCCAGCAGGGCAGGGTTAGCAGGAAACACCATATATTTT. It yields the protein CASRAGLAGNTIYF.

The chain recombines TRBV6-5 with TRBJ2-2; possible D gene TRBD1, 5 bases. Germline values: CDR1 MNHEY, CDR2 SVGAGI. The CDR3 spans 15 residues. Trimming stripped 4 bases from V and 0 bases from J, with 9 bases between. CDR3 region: CASSSTGSNTGELFF. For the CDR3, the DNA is TGTGCCAGCAGTTCTACAGGATCGAACACCGGGGAGCTGTTTTTT.

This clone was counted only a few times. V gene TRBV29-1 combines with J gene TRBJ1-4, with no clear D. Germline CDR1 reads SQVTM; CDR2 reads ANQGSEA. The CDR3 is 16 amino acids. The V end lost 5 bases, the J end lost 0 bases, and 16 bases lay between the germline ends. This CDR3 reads CSVLLGPAATNEKLFF. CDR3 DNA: TGCAGCGTTCTTTTGGGCCCCGCAGCAACTAATGAAAAACTGTTTTTT.

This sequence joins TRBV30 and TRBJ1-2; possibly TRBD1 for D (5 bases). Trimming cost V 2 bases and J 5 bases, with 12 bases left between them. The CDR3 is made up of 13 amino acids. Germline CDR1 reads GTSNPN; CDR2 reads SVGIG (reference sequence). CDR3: CAWSTTGTYGYTF. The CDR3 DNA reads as TGTGCCTGGAGTACGACCGGGACTTATGGCTACACCTTC.

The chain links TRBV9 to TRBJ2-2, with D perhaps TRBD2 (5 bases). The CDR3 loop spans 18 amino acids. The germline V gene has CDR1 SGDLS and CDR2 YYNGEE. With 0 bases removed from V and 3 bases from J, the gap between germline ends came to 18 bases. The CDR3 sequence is CASSVGGSRGAYTGELFF. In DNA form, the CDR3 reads TGTGCCAGCAGCGTAGGGGGTTCCCGGGGTGCGTACACCGGGGAGCTGTTTTTT.

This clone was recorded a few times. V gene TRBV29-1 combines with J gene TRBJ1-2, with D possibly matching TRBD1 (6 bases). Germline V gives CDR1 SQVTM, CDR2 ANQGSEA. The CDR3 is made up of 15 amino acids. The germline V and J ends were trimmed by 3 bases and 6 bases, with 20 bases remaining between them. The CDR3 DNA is TGCAGCGTTGAGGATGTAGTTAGGGGGGGTGATGGCTACACCTTC. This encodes CSVEDVVRGGDGYTF.

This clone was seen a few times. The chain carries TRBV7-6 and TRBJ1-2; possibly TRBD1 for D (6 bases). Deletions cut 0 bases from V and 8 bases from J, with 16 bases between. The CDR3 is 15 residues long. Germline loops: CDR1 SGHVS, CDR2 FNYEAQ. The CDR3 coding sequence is TGTGCCAGCAGCTTAGCGGGCACAGGGCGGAAGGGCTACACCTTC. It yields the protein CASSLAGTGRKGYTF.

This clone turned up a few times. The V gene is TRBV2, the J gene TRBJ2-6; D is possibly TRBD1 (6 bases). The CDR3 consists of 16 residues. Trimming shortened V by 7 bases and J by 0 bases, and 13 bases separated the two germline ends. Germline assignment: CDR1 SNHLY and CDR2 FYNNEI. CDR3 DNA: TGTGCCAGCACCTTAAGACAGGTCTCTGGGGCCAACGTCCTGACTTTC. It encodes CASTLRQVSGANVLTF.

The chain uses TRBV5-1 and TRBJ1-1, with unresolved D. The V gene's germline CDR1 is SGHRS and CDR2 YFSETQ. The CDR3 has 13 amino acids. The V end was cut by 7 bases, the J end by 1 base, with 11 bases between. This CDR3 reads CASAGQTNTEAFF. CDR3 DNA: TGCGCCAGCGCTGGGCAAACGAACACTGAAGCTTTCTTT.

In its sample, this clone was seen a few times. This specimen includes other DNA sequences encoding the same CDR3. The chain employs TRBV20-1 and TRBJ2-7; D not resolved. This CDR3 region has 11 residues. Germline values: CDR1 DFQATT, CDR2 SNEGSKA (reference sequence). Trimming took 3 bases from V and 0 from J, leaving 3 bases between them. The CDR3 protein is CSASDSYEQYF. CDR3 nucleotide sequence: TGCAGTGCTAGTGACTCCTACGAGCAGTACTTC.

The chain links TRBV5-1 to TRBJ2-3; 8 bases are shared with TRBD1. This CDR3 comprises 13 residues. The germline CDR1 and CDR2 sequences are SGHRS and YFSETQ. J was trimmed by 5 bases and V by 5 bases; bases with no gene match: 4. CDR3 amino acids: CASRATGGDTQYF. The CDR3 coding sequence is TGCGCCAGCAGGGCTACAGGGGGAGATACGCAGTATTTT.

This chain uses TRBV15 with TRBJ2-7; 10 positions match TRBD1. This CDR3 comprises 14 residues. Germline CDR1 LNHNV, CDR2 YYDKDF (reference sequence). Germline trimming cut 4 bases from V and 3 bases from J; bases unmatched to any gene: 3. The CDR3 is CATSIRTGGYEQYF. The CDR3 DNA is TGTGCCACCAGCATTAGGACAGGGGGCTACGAGCAGTACTTC.

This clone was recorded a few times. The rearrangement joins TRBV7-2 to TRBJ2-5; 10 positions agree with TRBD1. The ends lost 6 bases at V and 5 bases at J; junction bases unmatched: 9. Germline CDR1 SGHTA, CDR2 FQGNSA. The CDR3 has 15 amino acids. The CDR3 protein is CASSIDRGPWETQYF. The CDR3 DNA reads TGTGCCAGCAGTATCGACAGGGGGCCCTGGGAGACCCAGTACTTC.

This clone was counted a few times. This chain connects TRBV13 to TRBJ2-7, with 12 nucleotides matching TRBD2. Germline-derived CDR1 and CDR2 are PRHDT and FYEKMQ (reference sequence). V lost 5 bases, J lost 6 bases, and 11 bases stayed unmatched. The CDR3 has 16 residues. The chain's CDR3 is CASSLRLAGVRGEQYF. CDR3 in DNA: TGTGCCAGCAGCCTAAGACTAGCGGGAGTTAGGGGCGAGCAGTACTTC. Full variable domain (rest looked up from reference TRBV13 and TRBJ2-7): AAGVIQSPRHLIKEKRETATLKCYPIPRHDTVYWYQQGPGQDPQFLISFYEKMQSDKGSIPDRFSAQQFSDYHSELNMSSLELGDSALYFCASSLRLAGVRGEQYFGPGTRLTVT.

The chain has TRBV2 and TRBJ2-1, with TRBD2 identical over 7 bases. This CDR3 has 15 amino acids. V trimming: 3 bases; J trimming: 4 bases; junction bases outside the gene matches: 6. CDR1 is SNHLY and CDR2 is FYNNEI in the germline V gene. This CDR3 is CASSDWLADYNEQFF. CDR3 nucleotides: TGTGCCAGCAGTGATTGGCTAGCGGATTACAATGAGCAGTTCTTC.

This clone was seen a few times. CDR3 amino acids: CASSEGRGYYGYTF. CDR3 sequence (DNA): TGTGCCAGCAGTGAGGGTAGGGGATACTATGGCTACACCTTC. V and J are TRBV2 and TRBJ1-2; tentative D call: TRBD1 (5 bases). V lost 3 bases and J 3 bases, leaving 11 bases between the germline ends. CDR3 size: 14 residues. Germline V lookup: CDR1 SNHLY, CDR2 FYNNEI.

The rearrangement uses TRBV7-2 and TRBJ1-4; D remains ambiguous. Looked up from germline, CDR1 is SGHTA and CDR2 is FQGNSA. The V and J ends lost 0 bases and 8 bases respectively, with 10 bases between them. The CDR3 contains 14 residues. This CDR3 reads CASSLAPRWEKLFF. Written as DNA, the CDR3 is TGTGCCAGCAGCTTAGCCCCCCGTTGGGAAAAACTGTTTTTT. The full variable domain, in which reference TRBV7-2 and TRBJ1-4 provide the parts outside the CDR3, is GAGVSQSPSNKVTEKGKDVELRCDPISGHTALYWYRQSLGQGLEFLIYFQGNSAPDKSGLPSDRFSAERTGGSVSTLTIQRTQQEDSAVYLCASSLAPRWEKLFFGSGTQLSVL.